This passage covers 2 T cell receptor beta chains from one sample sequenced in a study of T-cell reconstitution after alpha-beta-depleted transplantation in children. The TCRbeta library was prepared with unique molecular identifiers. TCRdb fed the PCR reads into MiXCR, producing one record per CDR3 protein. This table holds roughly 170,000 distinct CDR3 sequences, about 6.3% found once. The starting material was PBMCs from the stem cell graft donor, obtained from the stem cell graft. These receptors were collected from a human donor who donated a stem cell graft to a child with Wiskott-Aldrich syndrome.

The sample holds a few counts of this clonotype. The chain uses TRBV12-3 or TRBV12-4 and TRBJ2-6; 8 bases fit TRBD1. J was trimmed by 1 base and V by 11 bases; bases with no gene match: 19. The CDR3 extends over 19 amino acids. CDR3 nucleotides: TGTGCCTGCTGCCCCATACCGGGACAGGAGGCTTCTGGGGCCAACGTCCTGACTTTC. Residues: CACCPIPGQEASGANVLTF.

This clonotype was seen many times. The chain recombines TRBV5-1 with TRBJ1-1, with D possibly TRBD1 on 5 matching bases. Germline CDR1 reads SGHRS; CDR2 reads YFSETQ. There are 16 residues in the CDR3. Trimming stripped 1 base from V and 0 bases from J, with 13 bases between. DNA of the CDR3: TGCGCCAGCAGCTTGAGGATCGGGGGAATGAACACTGAAGCTTTCTTT. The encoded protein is CASSLRIGGMNTEAFF.